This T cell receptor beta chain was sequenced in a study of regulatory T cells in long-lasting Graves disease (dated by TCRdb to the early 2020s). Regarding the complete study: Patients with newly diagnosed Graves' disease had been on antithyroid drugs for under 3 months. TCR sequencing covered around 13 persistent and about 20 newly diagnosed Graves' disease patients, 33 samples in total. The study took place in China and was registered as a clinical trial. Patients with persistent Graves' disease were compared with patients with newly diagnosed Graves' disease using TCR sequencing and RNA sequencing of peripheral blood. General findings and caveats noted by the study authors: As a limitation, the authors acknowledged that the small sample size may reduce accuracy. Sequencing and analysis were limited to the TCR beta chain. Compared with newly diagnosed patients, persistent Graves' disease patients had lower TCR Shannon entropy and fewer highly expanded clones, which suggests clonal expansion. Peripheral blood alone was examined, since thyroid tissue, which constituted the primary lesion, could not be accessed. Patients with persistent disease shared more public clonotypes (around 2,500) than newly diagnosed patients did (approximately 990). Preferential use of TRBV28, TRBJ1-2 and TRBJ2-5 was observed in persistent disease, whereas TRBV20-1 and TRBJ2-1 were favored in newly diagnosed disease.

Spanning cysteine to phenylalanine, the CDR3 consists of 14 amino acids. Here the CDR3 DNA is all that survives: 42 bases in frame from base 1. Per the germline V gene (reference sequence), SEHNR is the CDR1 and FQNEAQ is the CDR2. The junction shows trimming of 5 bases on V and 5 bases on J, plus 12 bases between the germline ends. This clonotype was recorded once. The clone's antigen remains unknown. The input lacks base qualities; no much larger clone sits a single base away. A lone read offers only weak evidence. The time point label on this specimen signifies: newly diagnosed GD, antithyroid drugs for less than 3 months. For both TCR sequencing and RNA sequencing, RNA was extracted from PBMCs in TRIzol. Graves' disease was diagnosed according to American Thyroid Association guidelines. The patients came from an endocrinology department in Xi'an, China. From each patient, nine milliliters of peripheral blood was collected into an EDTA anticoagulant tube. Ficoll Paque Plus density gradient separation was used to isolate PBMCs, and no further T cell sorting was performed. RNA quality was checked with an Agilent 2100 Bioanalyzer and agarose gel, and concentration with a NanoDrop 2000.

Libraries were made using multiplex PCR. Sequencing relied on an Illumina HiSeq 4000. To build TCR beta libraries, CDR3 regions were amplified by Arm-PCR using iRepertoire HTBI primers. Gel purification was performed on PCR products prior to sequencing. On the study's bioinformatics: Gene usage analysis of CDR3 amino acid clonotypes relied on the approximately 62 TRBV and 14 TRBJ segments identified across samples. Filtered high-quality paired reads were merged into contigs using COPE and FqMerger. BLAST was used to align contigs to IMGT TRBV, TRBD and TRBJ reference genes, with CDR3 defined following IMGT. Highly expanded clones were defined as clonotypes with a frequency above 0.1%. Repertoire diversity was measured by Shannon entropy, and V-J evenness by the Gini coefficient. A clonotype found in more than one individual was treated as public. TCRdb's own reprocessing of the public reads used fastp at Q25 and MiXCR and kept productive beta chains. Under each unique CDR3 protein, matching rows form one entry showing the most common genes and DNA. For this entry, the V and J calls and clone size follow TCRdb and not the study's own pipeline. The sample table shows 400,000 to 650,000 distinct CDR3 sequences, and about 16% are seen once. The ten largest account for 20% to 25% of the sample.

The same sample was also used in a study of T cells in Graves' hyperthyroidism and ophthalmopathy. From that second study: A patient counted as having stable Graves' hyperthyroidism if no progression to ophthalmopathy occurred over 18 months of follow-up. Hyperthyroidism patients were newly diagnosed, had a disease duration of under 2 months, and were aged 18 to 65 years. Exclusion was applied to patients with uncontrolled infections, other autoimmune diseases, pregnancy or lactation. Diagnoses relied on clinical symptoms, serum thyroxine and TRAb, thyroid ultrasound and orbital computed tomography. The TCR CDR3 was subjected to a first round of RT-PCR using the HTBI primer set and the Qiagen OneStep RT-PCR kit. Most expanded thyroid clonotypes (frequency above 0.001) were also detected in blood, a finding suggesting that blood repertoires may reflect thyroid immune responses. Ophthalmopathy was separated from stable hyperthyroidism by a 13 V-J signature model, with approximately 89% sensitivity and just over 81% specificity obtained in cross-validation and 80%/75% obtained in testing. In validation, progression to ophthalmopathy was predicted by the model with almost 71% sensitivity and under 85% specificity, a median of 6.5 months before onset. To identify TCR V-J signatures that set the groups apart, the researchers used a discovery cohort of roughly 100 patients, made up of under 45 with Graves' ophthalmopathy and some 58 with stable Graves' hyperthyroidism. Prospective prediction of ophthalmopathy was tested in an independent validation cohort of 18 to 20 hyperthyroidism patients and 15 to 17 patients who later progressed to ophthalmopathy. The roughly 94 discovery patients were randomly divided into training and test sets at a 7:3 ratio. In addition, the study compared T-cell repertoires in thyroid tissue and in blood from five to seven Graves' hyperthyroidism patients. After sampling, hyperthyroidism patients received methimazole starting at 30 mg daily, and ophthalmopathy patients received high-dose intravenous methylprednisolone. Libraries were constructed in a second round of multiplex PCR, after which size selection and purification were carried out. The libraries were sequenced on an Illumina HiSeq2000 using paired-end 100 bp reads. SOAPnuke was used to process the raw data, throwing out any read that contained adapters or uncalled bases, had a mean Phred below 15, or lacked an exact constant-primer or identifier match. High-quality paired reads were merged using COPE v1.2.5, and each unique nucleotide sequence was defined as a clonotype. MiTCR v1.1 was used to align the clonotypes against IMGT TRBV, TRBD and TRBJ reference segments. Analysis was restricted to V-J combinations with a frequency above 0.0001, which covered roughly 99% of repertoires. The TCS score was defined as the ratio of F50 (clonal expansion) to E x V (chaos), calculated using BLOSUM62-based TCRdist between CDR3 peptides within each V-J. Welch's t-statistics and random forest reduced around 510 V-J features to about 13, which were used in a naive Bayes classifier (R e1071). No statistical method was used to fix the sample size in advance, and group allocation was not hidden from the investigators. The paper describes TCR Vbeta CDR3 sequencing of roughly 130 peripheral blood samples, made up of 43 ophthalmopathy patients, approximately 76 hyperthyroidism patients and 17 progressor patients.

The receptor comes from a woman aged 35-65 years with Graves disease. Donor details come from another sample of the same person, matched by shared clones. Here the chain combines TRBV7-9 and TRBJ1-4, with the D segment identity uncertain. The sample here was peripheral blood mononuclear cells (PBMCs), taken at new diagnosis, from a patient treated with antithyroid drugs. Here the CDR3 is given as CASSGGPANEKLFF. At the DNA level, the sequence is TGTGCCAGCAGCGGCGGTCCTGCGAATGAAAAACTGTTTTTT.